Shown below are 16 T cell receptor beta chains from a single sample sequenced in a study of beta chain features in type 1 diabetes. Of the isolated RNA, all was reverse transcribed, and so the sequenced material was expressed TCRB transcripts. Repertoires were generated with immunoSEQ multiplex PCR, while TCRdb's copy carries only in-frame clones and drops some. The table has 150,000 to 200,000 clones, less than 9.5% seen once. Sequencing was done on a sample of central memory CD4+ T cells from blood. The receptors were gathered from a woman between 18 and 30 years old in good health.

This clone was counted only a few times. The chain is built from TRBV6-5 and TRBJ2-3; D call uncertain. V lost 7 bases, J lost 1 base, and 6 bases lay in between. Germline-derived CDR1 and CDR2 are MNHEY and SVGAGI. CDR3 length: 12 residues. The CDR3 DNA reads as TGTGCCAGCAACCGGGGCACAGATACGCAGTATTTT. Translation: CASNRGTDTQYF.

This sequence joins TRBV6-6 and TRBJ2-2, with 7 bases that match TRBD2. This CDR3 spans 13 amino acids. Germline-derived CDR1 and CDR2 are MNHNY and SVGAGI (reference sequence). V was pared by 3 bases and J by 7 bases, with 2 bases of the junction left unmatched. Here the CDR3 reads CASSYSGGGELFF. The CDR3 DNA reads TGTGCCAGCAGTTATTCGGGGGGCGGGGAGCTGTTTTTT.

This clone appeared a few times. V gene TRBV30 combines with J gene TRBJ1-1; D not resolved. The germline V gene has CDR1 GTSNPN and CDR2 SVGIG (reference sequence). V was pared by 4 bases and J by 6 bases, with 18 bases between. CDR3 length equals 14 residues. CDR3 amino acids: CAWMKARERAEAFF. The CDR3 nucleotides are TGTGCCTGGATGAAGGCGAGGGAGAGGGCTGAAGCTTTCTTT. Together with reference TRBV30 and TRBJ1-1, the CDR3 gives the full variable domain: SQTIHQWPATLVQPVGSPLSLECTVEGTSNPNLYWYRQAAGRGLQLLFYSVGIGQISSEVPQNLSASRPQDRQFILSSKKLLLSDSGFYLCAWMKARERAEAFFGQGTRLTVV.

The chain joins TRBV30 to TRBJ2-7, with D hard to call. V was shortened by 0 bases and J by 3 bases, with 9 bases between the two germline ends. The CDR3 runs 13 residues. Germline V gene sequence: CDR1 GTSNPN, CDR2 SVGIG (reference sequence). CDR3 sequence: CAWSVTAYYEQYF. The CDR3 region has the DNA TGTGCCTGGAGTGTTACAGCCTACTACGAGCAGTACTTC.

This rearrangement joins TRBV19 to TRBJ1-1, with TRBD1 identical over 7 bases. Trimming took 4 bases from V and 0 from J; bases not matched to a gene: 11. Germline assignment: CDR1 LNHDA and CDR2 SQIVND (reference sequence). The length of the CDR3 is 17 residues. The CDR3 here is CASSTDRDRALNTEAFF. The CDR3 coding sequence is TGTGCCAGTAGTACAGACCGGGACAGAGCCTTGAACACTGAAGCTTTCTTT.

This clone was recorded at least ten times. CDR3 nucleotide sequence: TGCGCCAGCAGCTCTAGCGGGAGTGAGACCCAGTACTTC. Protein product: CASSSSGSETQYF. This chain uses TRBV4-1 with TRBJ2-5, with 10 bases aligning to TRBD2. Germline V gene sequence: CDR1 MGHRA, CDR2 YSYEKL. The CDR3 consists of 13 residues. With 5 bases clipped from V and 5 bases from J, the junction kept 2 bases outside the gene matches.

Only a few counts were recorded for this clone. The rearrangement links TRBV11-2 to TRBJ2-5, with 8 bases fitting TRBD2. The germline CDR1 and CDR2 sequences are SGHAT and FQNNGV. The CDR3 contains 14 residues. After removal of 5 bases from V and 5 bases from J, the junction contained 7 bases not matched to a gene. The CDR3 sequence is CASSPGGVGETQYF. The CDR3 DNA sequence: TGTGCCAGCAGCCCGGGGGGGGTTGGGGAGACCCAGTACTTC. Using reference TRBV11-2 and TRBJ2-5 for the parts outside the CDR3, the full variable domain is EAGVAQSPRYKIIEKRQSVAFWCNPISGHATLYWYQQILGQGPKLLIQFQNNGVVDDSQLPKDRFSAERLKGVDSTLKIQPAKLEDSAVYLCASSPGGVGETQYFGPGTRLLVL.

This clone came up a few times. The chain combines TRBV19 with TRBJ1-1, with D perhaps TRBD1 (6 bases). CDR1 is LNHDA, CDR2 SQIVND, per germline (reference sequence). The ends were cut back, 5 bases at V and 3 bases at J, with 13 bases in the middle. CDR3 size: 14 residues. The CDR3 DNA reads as TGTGCCAGTAGTGTACAGGGAGGGGACACTGAAGCTTTCTTT. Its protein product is CASSVQGGDTEAFF.

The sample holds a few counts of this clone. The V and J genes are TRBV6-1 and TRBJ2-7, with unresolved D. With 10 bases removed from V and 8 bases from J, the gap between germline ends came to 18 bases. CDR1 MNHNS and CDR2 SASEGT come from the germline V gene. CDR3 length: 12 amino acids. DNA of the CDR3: TGTGCCACCTCTCAAGAGCGCCGAAAGCAGTACTTC. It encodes CATSQERRKQYF.

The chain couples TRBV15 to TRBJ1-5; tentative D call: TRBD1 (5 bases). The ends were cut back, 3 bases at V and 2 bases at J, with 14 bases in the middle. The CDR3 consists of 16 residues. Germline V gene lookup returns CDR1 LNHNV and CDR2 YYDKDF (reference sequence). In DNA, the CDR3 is TGTGCCACCAGCAGGCTTGGGGCGGCTGGCAATCAGCCCCAGCATTTT. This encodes CATSRLGAAGNQPQHF.

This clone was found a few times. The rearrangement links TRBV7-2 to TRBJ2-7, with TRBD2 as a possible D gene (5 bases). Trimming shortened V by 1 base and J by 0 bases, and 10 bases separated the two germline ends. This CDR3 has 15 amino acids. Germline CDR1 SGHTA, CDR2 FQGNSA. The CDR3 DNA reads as TGTGCCAGCAGCTTAGGCGGGTCAAGCTCCTACGAGCAGTACTTC. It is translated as CASSLGGSSSYEQYF.

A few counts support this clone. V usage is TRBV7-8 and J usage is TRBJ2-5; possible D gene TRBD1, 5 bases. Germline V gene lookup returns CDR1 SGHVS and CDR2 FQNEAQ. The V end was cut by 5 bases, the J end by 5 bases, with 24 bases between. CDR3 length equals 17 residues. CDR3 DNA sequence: TGTGCCAGCAGCCTAAGAAGGGGCCAGGGTAATAGTGAGACCCAGTACTTC. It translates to CASSLRRGQGNSETQYF.

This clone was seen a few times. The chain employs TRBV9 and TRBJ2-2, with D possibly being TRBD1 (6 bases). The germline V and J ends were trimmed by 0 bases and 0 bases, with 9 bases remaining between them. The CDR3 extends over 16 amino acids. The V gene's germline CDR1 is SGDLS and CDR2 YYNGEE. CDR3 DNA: TGTGCCAGCAGCGTAGATGAGGGGGCGAACACCGGGGAGCTGTTTTTT. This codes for CASSVDEGANTGELFF.

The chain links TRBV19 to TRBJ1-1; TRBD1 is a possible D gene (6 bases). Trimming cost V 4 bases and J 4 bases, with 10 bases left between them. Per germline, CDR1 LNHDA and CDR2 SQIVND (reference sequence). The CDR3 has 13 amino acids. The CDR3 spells CASSNTGTTEAFF. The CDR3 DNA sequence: TGTGCCAGTAGTAATACAGGGACCACTGAAGCTTTCTTT.

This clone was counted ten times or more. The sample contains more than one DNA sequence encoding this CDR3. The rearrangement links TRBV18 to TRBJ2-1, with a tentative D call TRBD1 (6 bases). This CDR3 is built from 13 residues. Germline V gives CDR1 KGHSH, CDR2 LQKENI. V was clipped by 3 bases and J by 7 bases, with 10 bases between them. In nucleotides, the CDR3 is TGTGCCAGCTCACCTGGGGACACTAATGAGCAGTTCTTC. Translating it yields CASSPGDTNEQFF.

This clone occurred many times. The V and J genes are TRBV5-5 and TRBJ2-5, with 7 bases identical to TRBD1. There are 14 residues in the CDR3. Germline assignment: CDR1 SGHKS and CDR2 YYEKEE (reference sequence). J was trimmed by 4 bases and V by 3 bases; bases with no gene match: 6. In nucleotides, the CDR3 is TGTGCCAGCAGCTCCGGACAGGTCCCAGAGACCCAGTACTTC. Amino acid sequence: CASSSGQVPETQYF.